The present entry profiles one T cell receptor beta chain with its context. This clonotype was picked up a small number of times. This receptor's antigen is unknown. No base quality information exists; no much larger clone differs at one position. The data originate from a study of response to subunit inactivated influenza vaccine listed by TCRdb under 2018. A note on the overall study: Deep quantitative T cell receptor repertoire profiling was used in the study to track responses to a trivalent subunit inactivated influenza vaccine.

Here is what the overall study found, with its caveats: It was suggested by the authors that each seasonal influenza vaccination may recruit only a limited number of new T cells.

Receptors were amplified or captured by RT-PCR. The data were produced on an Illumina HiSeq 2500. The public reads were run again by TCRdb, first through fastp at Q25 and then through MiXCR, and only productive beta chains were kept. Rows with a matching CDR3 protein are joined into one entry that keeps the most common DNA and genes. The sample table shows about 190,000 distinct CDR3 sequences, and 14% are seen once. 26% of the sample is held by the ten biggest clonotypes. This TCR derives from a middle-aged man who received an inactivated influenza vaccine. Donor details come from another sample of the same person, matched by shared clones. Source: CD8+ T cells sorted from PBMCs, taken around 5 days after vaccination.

The DNA sequence reads TGTGCCAGCAGTTTAATAGGGGCAAACACCGGGGAGCTGTTTTTT. Its translation reads: CASSLIGANTGELFF. Here the chain combines TRBV12-3 or TRBV12-4 and TRBJ2-2; 5 matching bases give a weak D call of TRBD1. The CDR3 measures 15 amino acids from cysteine to phenylalanine. The DNA shown is the 45-base CDR3, in frame from base 1. V lost 2 bases and J lost 2 bases; the stretch between them is 9 bases long.